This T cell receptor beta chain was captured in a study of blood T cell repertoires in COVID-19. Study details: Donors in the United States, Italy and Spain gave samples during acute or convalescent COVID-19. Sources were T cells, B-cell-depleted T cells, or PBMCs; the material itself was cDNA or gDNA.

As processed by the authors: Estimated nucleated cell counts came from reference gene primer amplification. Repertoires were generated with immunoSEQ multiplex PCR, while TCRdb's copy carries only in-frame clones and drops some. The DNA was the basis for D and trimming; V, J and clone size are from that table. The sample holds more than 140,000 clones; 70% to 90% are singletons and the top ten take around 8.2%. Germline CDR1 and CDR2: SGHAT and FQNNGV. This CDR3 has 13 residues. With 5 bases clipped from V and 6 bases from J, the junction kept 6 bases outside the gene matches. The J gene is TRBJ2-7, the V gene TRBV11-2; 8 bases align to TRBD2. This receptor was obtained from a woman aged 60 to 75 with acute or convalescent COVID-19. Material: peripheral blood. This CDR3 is CASSPGGGGEQYF. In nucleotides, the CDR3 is TGTGCCAGCAGCCCGGGGGGGGGCGGCGAGCAGTACTTC.